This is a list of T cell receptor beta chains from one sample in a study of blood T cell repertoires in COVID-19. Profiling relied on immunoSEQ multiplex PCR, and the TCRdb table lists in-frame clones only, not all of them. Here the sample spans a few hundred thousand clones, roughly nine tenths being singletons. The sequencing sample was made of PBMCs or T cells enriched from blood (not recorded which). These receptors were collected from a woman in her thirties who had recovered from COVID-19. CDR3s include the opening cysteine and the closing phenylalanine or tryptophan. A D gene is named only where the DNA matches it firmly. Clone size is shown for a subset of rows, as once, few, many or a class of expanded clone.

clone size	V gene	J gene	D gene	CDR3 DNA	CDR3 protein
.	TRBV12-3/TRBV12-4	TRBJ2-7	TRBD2	TGTGCCAGCAGAGCGGGAGGGGCCTACGAGCAGTACTTC	CASRAGGAYEQYF
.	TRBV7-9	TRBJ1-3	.	TGTGCCAGCAGCTTAGCGCGAACCTCTGGAAACACCATATATTTT	CASSLARTSGNTIYF
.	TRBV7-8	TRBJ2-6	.	TGTGCCAGCAGCCGCCCCAGTGGGGCCAACGTCCTGACTTTC	CASSRPSGANVLTF
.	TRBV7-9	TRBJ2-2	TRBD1	TGTGCCAGCAGCGCCGGGACAGCGAACACCGGGGAGCTGTTTTTT	CASSAGTANTGELFF
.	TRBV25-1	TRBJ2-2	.	TGTGCCAGCAGTAAAAAACAGGGATTTCGCACCGGGGAGCTGTTTTTT	CASSKKQGFRTGELFF
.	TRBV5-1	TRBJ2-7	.	TGCGCCAGCAGCTTGGCAGGGTTCTCCTACGAGCAGTACTTC	CASSLAGFSYEQYF
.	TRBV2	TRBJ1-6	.	TGTGCCAGCAGTGATGGACAGCCGATACTCTATAATTCACCCCTCCACTTT	CASSDGQPILYNSPLHF
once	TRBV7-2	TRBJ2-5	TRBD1	TGTGCCAGCAGCACCCACAGGGGTGAGACCCAGTACTTC	CASSTHRGETQYF
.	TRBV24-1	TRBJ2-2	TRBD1	TGTGCCACCAGTGATTACAGCGGGACAGGGGCCGGGGAGCTGTTTTTT	CATSDYSGTGAGELFF
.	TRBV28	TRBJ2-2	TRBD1	TGTGCCAGCAGAGGCAGGGGGCCAAGGTTTGGCACCGGGGAGCTGTTTTTT	CASRGRGPRFGTGELFF
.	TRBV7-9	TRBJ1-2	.	TGTGCCAGCAGCCCGAAATTTTCGGGGGGCGACTATGGCTACACCTTC	CASSPKFSGGDYGYTF
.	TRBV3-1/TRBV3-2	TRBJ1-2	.	TGTGCCAGCAGCCTCCACAGGAATGGCTACACCTTC	CASSLHRNGYTF
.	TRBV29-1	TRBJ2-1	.	TGCAGCGTTGAGCCAACTGACAGGAACAATGAGCAGTTCTTC	CSVEPTDRNNEQFF
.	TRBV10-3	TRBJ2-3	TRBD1	TGTGCCATCAGTGAACAGGGGCCCGATACGCAGTATTTT	CAISEQGPDTQYF
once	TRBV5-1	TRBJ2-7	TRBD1	TGCGCCAGCAGCTTGACGCAGGGGGCATCCTACGAGCAGTACTTC	CASSLTQGASYEQYF
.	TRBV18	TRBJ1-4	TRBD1	TGTGCCAGCTCACCCGCCGGGACAGCTAATGAAAAACTGTTTTTT	CASSPAGTANEKLFF
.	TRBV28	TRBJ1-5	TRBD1	TGTGCCAGCAGTTTGCCCAGGGGGCTTGGACAGCCCCAGCATTTT	CASSLPRGLGQPQHF
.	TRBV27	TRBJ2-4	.	TGTGCCAGCAGGAGACTAGATGGAGGATGGAAAAACATTCAGTACTTC	CASRRLDGGWKNIQYF
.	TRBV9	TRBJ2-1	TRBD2	TGTGCCAGCAGCGAGGGGACTAGCGGGGGGTACTACAATGAGCAGTTCTTC	CASSEGTSGGYYNEQFF
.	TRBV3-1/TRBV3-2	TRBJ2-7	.	TGTGCCAGCAGCCAAGTCAAGCTGAGCGAGCAGTACTTC	CASSQVKLSEQYF
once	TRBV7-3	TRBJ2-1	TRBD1	TGTGCCAGCAGCGACGACAGGGGAAGTTACAATGAGCAGTTCTTC	CASSDDRGSYNEQFF
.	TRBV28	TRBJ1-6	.	TGTGCCAGCAGTTTAAACAGTTACAATTCACCCCTCCACTTT	CASSLNSYNSPLHF
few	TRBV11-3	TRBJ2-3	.	TGTGCCAGCTCTCGGCCCTGGTGGCGGCGAGACACAGATACGCAGTATTTT	CASSRPWWRRDTDTQYF
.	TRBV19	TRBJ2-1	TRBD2	TGTGCCAGCAGACTTCGCGGGAGTAGTAGCAATGAGCAGTTCTTC	CASRLRGSSSNEQFF
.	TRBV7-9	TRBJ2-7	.	TGTGCCAGCACCGAAAGAGCAGATAGCCCCTACGAGCAGTACTTC	CASTERADSPYEQYF
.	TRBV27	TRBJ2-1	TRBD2	TGTGCCAGCAGTTTAACGGGGCTAGCGGGAGTCAATGAGCAGTTCTTC	CASSLTGLAGVNEQFF
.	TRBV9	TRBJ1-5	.	TGTGCCAGCAGCCCCGACGGGTACAATCAGCCCCAGCATTTT	CASSPDGYNQPQHF
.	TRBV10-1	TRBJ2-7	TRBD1	TGCGCCAGCAAGGGGGACAGCACCCTCGAGCAGTACTTC	CASKGDSTLEQYF
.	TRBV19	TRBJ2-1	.	TGTGCCAGTAGTCAACTAGAAAAGTACAATGAGCAGTTCTTC	CASSQLEKYNEQFF
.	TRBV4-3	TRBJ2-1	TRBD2	TGCGCCAGCAGCCAAGGGCTAGCGGGACGGAATGAGCAGTTCTTC	CASSQGLAGRNEQFF
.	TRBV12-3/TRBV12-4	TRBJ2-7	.	TGTGCCAGCAGTCCTAGTAGCCCCTACGAGCAGTACTTC	CASSPSSPYEQYF
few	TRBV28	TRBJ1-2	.	TGTGCCACCACCGGGACTTCTCTTTATGGCTACACCTTC	CATTGTSLYGYTF
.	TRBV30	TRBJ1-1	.	TGTGCCTGGAGTGTTGGTGGGGCGCCCACTGAAGCTTTCTTT	CAWSVGGAPTEAFF
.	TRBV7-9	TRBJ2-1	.	TGTGCCAGCAGCTACGGAGATGAGCAGTTCTTC	CASSYGDEQFF
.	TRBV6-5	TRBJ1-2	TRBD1	TGTGCCAGCATTTCGGTCGACAGGGTGGGCGGCTACACCTTC	CASISVDRVGGYTF
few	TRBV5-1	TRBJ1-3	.	TGCGCCAGCAGCTTGAATGAGGGAGACACCATATATTTT	CASSLNEGDTIYF
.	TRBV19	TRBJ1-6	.	TGTGCCAGTAGCAGGGAATATAATTCACCCCTCCACTTT	CASSREYNSPLHF
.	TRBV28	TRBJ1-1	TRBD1	TGTGCCAGCACAAAACCGGGGACAGAAGAAGCTTTCTTT	CASTKPGTEEAFF
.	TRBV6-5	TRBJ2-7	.	TGTGCCAGCAGTTACTTCGGTCGATACGAGCAGTACTTC	CASSYFGRYEQYF
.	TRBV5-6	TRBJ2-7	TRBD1	TGTGCCAGCAGCCCGGGACAGGGGGACCACGAGCAGTACTTC	CASSPGQGDHEQYF
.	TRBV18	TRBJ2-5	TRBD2	TGTGCCAGCTCACCACGTACTAGCGGGAGCCTTCGAGAGACCCAGTACTTC	CASSPRTSGSLRETQYF
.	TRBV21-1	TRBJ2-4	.	TGTGCCAGCAGCAAAGGGGAGAAAGCCCTAGCCAAAAACATTCAGTACTTC	CASSKGEKALAKNIQYF
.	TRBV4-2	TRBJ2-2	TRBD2	TGTGCCAGCAGCCAAGGGCGATGGACTAGCGGGAGTCCCGGGGAGCTGTTTTTT	CASSQGRWTSGSPGELFF
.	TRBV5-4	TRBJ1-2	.	TGTGCCAGCAGCTTAGGGGGATCAGGGGGCTACACCTTC	CASSLGGSGGYTF
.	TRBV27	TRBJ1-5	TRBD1	TGTGCCAGCAGGTTGGACAGGAATAGTATTCAGCCCCAGCATTTT	CASRLDRNSIQPQHF
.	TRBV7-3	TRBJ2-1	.	TGTGCCAGCAGCTTAACGGGGACTCCCCCGGGGAATGAGCAGTTCTTC	CASSLTGTPPGNEQFF
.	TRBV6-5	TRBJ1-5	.	TGTGCCAGCAGCCCAATGTGGGGGGAGGATCAGCCCCAGCATTTT	CASSPMWGEDQPQHF
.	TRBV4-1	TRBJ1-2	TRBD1	TGCGCCAGCAGCCAAGGGGCTTTTGGACAGGGATATGGCTACACCTTC	CASSQGAFGQGYGYTF
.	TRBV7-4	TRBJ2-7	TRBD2	TGTGCCAGCAGCACCGGGACTAGCGTGTTATACGAGCAGTACTTC	CASSTGTSVLYEQYF
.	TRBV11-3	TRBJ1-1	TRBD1	TGTGCCAGCAAACAGGGGCTCGACACTGAAGCTTTCTTT	CASKQGLDTEAFF
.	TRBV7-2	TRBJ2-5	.	TGTGCCAGCAGCCAACTACTGGAGACCCAGTACTTC	CASSQLLETQYF
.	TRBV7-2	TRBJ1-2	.	TGTGCCAGCAGCTTAGGACAACCAACGGCTGGCTACACCTTC	CASSLGQPTAGYTF
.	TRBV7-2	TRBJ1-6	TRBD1	TGTGCCAGCAGGGAAGGGACAGGGGGAGGACCCCTCCACTTT	CASREGTGGGPLHF
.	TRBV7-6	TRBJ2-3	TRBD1	TGTGCCAGCAGCTTAGAGGGGACAGGGAGCACAGATACGCAGTATTTT	CASSLEGTGSTDTQYF
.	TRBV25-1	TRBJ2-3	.	TGTGCCAGCAGTGGATGGGGGGACAGAAGGGATACGCAGTATTTT	CASSGWGDRRDTQYF
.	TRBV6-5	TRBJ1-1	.	TGTGCCAGCAGTTACGCCCGGCGGGAAGCTGAAGCTTTCTTT	CASSYARREAEAFF